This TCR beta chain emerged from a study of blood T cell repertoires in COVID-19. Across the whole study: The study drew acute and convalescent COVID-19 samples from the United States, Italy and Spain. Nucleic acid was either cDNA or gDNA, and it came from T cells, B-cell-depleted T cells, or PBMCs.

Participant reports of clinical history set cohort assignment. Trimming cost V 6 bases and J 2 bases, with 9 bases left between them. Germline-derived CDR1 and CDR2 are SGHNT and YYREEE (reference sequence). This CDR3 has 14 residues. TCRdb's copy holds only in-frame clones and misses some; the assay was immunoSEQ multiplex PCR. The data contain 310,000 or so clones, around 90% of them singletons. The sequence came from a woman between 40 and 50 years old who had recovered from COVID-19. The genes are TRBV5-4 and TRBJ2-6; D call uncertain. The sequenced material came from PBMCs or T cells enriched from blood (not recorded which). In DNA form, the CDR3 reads TGTGCCAGCACCCCCCCGGCTGGGGCCAACGTCCTGACTTTC. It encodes CASTPPAGANVLTF.